A selection of T cell receptor beta chains follows, all from one sample in a study of CD8+ T cells in alopecia areata. Generated by immunoSEQ multiplex PCR, the TCRdb table keeps only in-frame clones and is missing some. Of 15,000 to 20,000 clones listed, around 50% were seen once; the top ten hold 7% to 10%. Here the sequenced sample was skin, taken at week 4, from a patient treated with tofacitinib. The receptor set was obtained from a human donor with alopecia areata. Each CDR3 is given with its conserved first and last residue. The order of the fields is V gene, clone size, D gene, J gene, CDR3 DNA, CDR3 protein. D genes are given only for firm matches. The size field is filled for only some rows; it gives once, few, many or a size class.

>TRBV6-5|-|-|TRBJ1-1
TGTGCCAGCAGTACCCAGTTGTCAGAGAACACTGAAGCTTTCTTT
CASSTQLSENTEAFF
>TRBV11-2|-|TRBD2|TRBJ2-2
TGTGCCAGCAGCCAAGGACTAGCGGGAAAGAACACCGGGGAGCTGTTTTTT
CASSQGLAGKNTGELFF
>TRBV30|-|-|TRBJ1-6
TGTGCCTGGAGTAGGGCAGAAGATTCACCCCTCCACTTT
CAWSRAEDSPLHF
>TRBV5-1|-|-|TRBJ1-4
TGCGCCAGCAGCGAAGGACGGGGTGAAAAACTGTTTTTT
CASSEGRGEKLFF
>TRBV5-5|-|-|TRBJ1-1
TGTGCCAGCAGCTTAAATGCAGGGGCGAACACTGAAGCTTTCTTT
CASSLNAGANTEAFF
>TRBV5-1|-|TRBD1|TRBJ1-1
TGCGCCAGCAGCAGGAAACCGGGACAGGGGGCTTCGGACACTGAAGCTTTCTTT
CASSRKPGQGASDTEAFF
>TRBV7-9|-|TRBD1|TRBJ1-2
TGTGCCAGCAGCTCGACAGGGGACGGCTATGGCTACACCTTC
CASSSTGDGYGYTF
>TRBV7-9|-|-|TRBJ1-4
TGTGCCAGCAGCTTTTGGGGCGAAGCTAATGAAAAACTGTTTTTT
CASSFWGEANEKLFF
>TRBV7-9|-|-|TRBJ2-1
TGTGCCAGCAGCTTGGGATCAGTCTACAATGAGCAGTTCTTC
CASSLGSVYNEQFF
>TRBV7-6|-|-|TRBJ2-1
TGTGCCAGCAGCTGGGACGCTGAGCAGTTCTTC
CASSWDAEQFF
>TRBV4-3|-|-|TRBJ1-4
TGCGCCAGCTCAGGGTGGGGTAATGAAAAACTGTTTTTT
CASSGWGNEKLFF
>TRBV4-1|few|TRBD1|TRBJ1-1
TGCGCCAGCAGCCGACAGGGGGCCACTGAAGCTTTCTTT
CASSRQGATEAFF
>TRBV28|-|TRBD2|TRBJ2-1
TGTGCCAGCAGCTCCATACTAGCGGGCGAAAGGAATGAGCAGTTCTTC
CASSSILAGERNEQFF
>TRBV6-5|-|-|TRBJ1-1
TGTGCCAGCAGACGCCCGGAGGAGTGGAACACTGAAGCTTTCTTT
CASRRPEEWNTEAFF
>TRBV6-5|-|-|TRBJ2-3
TGTGCCAGCAGTCCCTGGACAGCGACAGATACGCAGTATTTT
CASSPWTATDTQYF
>TRBV7-8|few|TRBD1|TRBJ2-1
TGTGCCAGCAGCTTATTCCGGGACAGGGGACCCAATGAGCAGTTCTTC
CASSLFRDRGPNEQFF
>TRBV15|-|TRBD1|TRBJ2-7
TGTGCCACCAGCAGCCGACAGGGGGGCGAGCAGTACTTC
CATSSRQGGEQYF
>TRBV28|-|TRBD1|TRBJ2-3
TGTGCCAGCAGTACTCCCGGGACAGGGTCTACAGATACGCAGTATTTT
CASSTPGTGSTDTQYF
>TRBV7-2|-|-|TRBJ2-1
TGTGCCAGCAGCCCCTACCGGGGGGCACACTACAATGAGCAGTTCTTC
CASSPYRGAHYNEQFF
>TRBV9|once|-|TRBJ1-6
TGTGCCAGCAGCGTAGACAGTCCGACACAGGACAATAATTCACCCCTCCACTTT
CASSVDSPTQDNNSPLHF
>TRBV29-1|-|-|TRBJ2-7
TGCAGCGTTATAGAGGCCTACGAGCAGTACTTC
CSVIEAYEQYF
>TRBV19|-|-|TRBJ1-5
TGTGCCAGTAGTATCTGGGGTCAGCCCCAGCATTTT
CASSIWGQPQHF
>TRBV10-3|-|TRBD1|TRBJ1-2
TGTGCCATTGGCCCGGGACAGGGCACTAACTATGGCTACACCTTC
CAIGPGQGTNYGYTF
>TRBV5-4|-|-|TRBJ1-1
TGTGCCAGCAGGCTACAGGGAGACACTGAAGCTTTCTTT
CASRLQGDTEAFF
>TRBV11-2|once|-|TRBJ2-3
TGTGCCAGCAGCTCTCCCATCTTACCAGATACGCAGTATTTT
CASSSPILPDTQYF
>TRBV7-9|few|TRBD1|TRBJ2-1
TGTGCCAGCACCGGACAGGGTAGCAATGAGCAGTTCTTC
CASTGQGSNEQFF
>TRBV9|few|-|TRBJ1-2
TGTGCCAGCAGCCGGGGTAGCTATGGCTACACCTTC
CASSRGSYGYTF
>TRBV6-1|-|TRBD1|TRBJ2-1
TGTGCCAGCAGTATCGACAGGGGGGATGAGCAGTTCTTC
CASSIDRGDEQFF
>TRBV4-1|-|-|TRBJ2-7
TGCGCCAGCAGCCACCCCTCGACCTACGAGCAGTACTTC
CASSHPSTYEQYF
>TRBV29-1|few|TRBD1|TRBJ1-6
TGCAGCGTGCCGCGGGGCAGGGGGCGAAACTTT
CSVPRGRGRNF
>TRBV7-8|-|-|TRBJ2-5
TGTGCCAGCACCCTTTGGGGGGCGGCAAGGGAAGAGACCCAGTACTTC
CASTLWGAAREETQYF
>TRBV6-1|once|-|TRBJ2-2
TGTGCCAGCAGTTTAATAACCGGGGAGCTGTTTTTT
CASSLITGELFF
>TRBV5-1|few|-|TRBJ2-5
TGCGCCAGCAGCTCGACGACGGGTGCATACGAGGAGACCCAGTACTTC
CASSSTTGAYEETQYF
>TRBV7-9|-|TRBD1|TRBJ1-1
TGTGCCAGCAGCTTAGCGGACAGGGGTGGGATTACGGCTTTCTTT
CASSLADRGGITAFF
>TRBV5-1|-|TRBD2|TRBJ2-3
TGCGCCAGCAGCTTGGGGACTAGCCCTACTAGCACAGATACGCAGTATTTT
CASSLGTSPTSTDTQYF
>TRBV6-6|few|-|TRBJ1-1
TGTGCCAGCAGACCCCCGGTGAACACTGAAGCTTTCTTT
CASRPPVNTEAFF
>TRBV5-1|-|-|TRBJ2-7
TGCGCCAGCAGCTTGGCGGGGGCGGTCCACGAGCAGTACTTC
CASSLAGAVHEQYF